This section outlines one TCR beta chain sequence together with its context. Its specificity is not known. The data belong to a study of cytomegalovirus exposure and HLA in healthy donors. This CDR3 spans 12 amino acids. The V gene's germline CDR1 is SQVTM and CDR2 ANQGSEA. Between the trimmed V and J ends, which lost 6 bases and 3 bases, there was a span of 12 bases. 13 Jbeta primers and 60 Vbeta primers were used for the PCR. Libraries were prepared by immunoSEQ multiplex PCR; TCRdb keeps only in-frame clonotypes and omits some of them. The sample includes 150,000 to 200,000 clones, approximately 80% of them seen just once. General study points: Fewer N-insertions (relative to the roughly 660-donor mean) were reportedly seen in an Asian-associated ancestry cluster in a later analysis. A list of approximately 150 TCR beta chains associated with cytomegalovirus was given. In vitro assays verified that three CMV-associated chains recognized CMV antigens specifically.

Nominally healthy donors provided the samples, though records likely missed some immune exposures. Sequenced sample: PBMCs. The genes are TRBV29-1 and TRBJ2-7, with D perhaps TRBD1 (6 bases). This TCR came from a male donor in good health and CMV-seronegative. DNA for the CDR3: TGCAGCGTGGCCGGACAGCACTACGAGCAGTACTTC. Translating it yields CSVAGQHYEQYF.